This T cell receptor (beta chain) was identified during a study of blood T cell repertoires in COVID-19. CDR3 length: 14 amino acids. Trimming took 2 bases from V and 7 from J; bases not matched to a gene: 7. In germline, CDR1 is LNHDA, CDR2 SQIVND (reference sequence). Sequenced by immunoSEQ multiplex PCR; TCRdb stores in-frame clones only, minus some. The table includes 120,000 to 150,000 clones, 65% to 80% detected once. The origin of this receptor is a man aged 55 to 69 with acute or convalescent COVID-19. Sequencing used peripheral blood. The rearrangement links TRBV19 to TRBJ2-7; 8 nucleotides agree with TRBD2. CDR3 sequence: CASSILAGVSEQYF. CDR3 nucleotide sequence: TGTGCCAGTAGTATACTAGCGGGTGTGAGTGAGCAGTACTTC.